This section outlines one T cell receptor beta chain sequence together with its context. What it binds is unknown. Germline V lookup: CDR1 LNHDA, CDR2 SQIVND (reference sequence). V lost 8 bases and J lost 0, with 14 bases in between. The length of the CDR3 is 15 residues. The sample comes from a study of cytomegalovirus exposure and HLA in healthy donors. Background on the study: Among the roughly 400 genotyped donors, 81% were placed in the Caucasian-associated ancestry cluster. Study-wide points: According to an earlier analysis, most TCR beta V segments yielded productive rearrangements about 87% or about 30% of the time. An assumption of roughly uniform sequencing depth across donors underlay the presence/absence analyses.

PCR primers comprised 60 Vbeta and 13 Jbeta primers. Some clones are missing from TCRdb's copy, which holds only in-frame ones; the method was immunoSEQ multiplex PCR. The sample has more than 90,000 clones, 78% seen once; the top ten hold over 4%. Sequencing was carried out using PBMCs. This chain uses TRBV19 with TRBJ1-5; no clear D gene. This TCR was sampled from a woman aged 40 to 50 in good health and CMV-seropositive. CDR3 sequence: CASGPPAYSNQPQHF. For the CDR3, the DNA is TGTGCCAGTGGGCCTCCCGCTTATAGCAATCAGCCCCAGCATTTT.